The rows below give T cell receptor beta chains drawn from one sample of a study of blood T cell repertoires in COVID-19. TCRdb keeps only in-frame clones here, not all; method: immunoSEQ multiplex PCR. The sample records 110,000 to 150,000 clones, over 70% being singletons. Sample: peripheral blood. All receptors derive from a woman in her sixties or seventies with acute or convalescent COVID-19. CDR3s include the opening cysteine and the closing phenylalanine or tryptophan. Each record gives: clone size, V gene, J gene, D gene, CDR3 protein, CDR3 DNA. A D gene is named only where the DNA matches it firmly. Size values are once, few and many counts, or a class for expanded clones, and some rows have none.

abundance: NA; v_gene: TRBV6-5; j_gene: TRBJ1-2; d_gene: TRBD1; CDR3aa: CASGRPGQNYGYTF; CDR3nt: TGTGCCAGCGGTAGGCCGGGACAGAACTATGGCTACACCTTC
abundance: NA; v_gene: TRBV4-1; j_gene: TRBJ2-1; d_gene: TRBD2; CDR3aa: CASSQDWSSGLRDEQFF; CDR3nt: TGCGCCAGCAGCCAAGATTGGTCTAGCGGGTTAAGAGATGAGCAGTTCTTC
abundance: NA; v_gene: TRBV30; j_gene: TRBJ2-3; d_gene: TRBD2; CDR3aa: CAWKAGEIFIADTQYF; CDR3nt: TGTGCCTGGAAGGCGGGAGAGATATTTATCGCAGATACGCAGTATTTT
abundance: once; v_gene: TRBV4-1; j_gene: TRBJ2-5; d_gene: TRBD2; CDR3aa: CASSQGSLAALKETQYF; CDR3nt: TGCGCCAGCAGCCAAGGGTCGCTAGCGGCCCTCAAAGAGACCCAGTACTTC
abundance: NA; v_gene: TRBV5-5; j_gene: TRBJ1-5; d_gene: NA; CDR3aa: CASSLVQGHSNQPQHF; CDR3nt: TGTGCCAGCAGCTTGGTTCAGGGTCATAGCAATCAGCCCCAGCATTTT
abundance: few; v_gene: TRBV30; j_gene: TRBJ1-4; d_gene: NA; CDR3aa: CAWVDIGNEKLFF; CDR3nt: TGTGCCTGGGTTGACATCGGTAATGAAAAACTGTTTTTT
abundance: few; v_gene: TRBV5-4; j_gene: TRBJ1-1; d_gene: TRBD1; CDR3aa: CASSSGTDRNTEAFF; CDR3nt: TGTGCCAGCAGCTCGGGGACAGATAGAAACACTGAAGCTTTCTTT
abundance: few; v_gene: TRBV4-1; j_gene: TRBJ1-3; d_gene: NA; CDR3aa: CASSQLPDRPNTIYF; CDR3nt: TGCGCCAGCAGCCAACTACCCGACAGGCCGAACACCATATATTTT
abundance: NA; v_gene: TRBV5-1; j_gene: TRBJ2-2; d_gene: NA; CDR3aa: CASSFLSGELTGELFF; CDR3nt: TGCGCCAGCAGCTTTTTAAGCGGAGAACTCACCGGGGAGCTGTTTTTT
abundance: NA; v_gene: TRBV6-2/TRBV6-3; j_gene: TRBJ2-1; d_gene: TRBD1; CDR3aa: CASSSGQAAREQFF; CDR3nt: TGTGCCAGCAGTTCGGGACAGGCAGCCCGTGAGCAGTTCTTC
abundance: many; v_gene: TRBV19; j_gene: TRBJ2-1; d_gene: NA; CDR3aa: CASSAYSEQFF; CDR3nt: TGTGCCAGTAGTGCGTACAGTGAGCAGTTCTTC
abundance: NA; v_gene: TRBV4-2; j_gene: TRBJ2-3; d_gene: TRBD2; CDR3aa: CASSPLAGGQADTQYF; CDR3nt: TGTGCCAGCAGCCCTTTAGCGGGAGGGCAGGCAGATACGCAGTATTTT
abundance: NA; v_gene: TRBV27; j_gene: TRBJ1-1; d_gene: NA; CDR3aa: CASSLLGGTAFF; CDR3nt: TGTGCCAGCAGTTTATTGGGGGGGACAGCTTTCTTT
abundance: once; v_gene: TRBV6-2/TRBV6-3; j_gene: TRBJ1-1; d_gene: NA; CDR3aa: CASSYGGGNTEAFF; CDR3nt: TGTGCCAGCAGTTACGGCGGAGGGAACACTGAAGCTTTCTTT
abundance: NA; v_gene: TRBV28; j_gene: TRBJ2-7; d_gene: NA; CDR3aa: CASSPARTYEQYF; CDR3nt: TGTGCCAGCAGTCCCGCGAGGACCTACGAGCAGTACTTC
abundance: large; v_gene: TRBV11-2; j_gene: TRBJ2-1; d_gene: TRBD2; CDR3aa: CASSLLGTSGYNEQFF; CDR3nt: TGTGCCAGCAGCTTATTGGGGACTAGCGGATACAATGAGCAGTTCTTC
abundance: NA; v_gene: TRBV5-1; j_gene: TRBJ2-4; d_gene: NA; CDR3aa: CASSQGTRTKNIQYF; CDR3nt: TGCGCCAGCAGCCAGGGAACCAGGACCAAAAACATTCAGTACTTC
abundance: NA; v_gene: TRBV14; j_gene: TRBJ2-4; d_gene: NA; CDR3aa: CASSQDLSGNIQYF; CDR3nt: TGTGCCAGCAGCCAAGACCTATCGGGAAACATTCAGTACTTC
abundance: NA; v_gene: TRBV5-1; j_gene: TRBJ1-5; d_gene: NA; CDR3aa: CARTMDTRLGDQPQHF; CDR3nt: TGCGCCAGAACCATGGACACCAGATTGGGCGATCAGCCCCAGCATTTT
abundance: NA; v_gene: TRBV5-4; j_gene: TRBJ2-5; d_gene: TRBD2; CDR3aa: CASSKLAGGPVETQYF; CDR3nt: TGTGCCAGCAGCAAATTAGCGGGAGGGCCCGTTGAGACCCAGTACTTC
abundance: NA; v_gene: TRBV30; j_gene: TRBJ1-5; d_gene: TRBD1; CDR3aa: CAWSSQGSGNQPQHF; CDR3nt: TGTGCCTGGAGTTCACAGGGGTCGGGCAATCAGCCCCAGCATTTT
abundance: NA; v_gene: TRBV7-9; j_gene: TRBJ1-4; d_gene: NA; CDR3aa: CASSPTGLSEKLFF; CDR3nt: TGTGCCAGCAGCCCTACAGGGCTTTCCGAAAAACTGTTTTTT
abundance: NA; v_gene: TRBV29-1; j_gene: TRBJ2-6; d_gene: NA; CDR3aa: CSVEDRVPNFPGANVLTF; CDR3nt: TGCAGCGTTGAAGACAGGGTACCCAACTTCCCTGGGGCCAACGTCCTGACTTTC
abundance: few; v_gene: TRBV18; j_gene: TRBJ1-1; d_gene: NA; CDR3aa: CASSPNQGGGNTEAFF; CDR3nt: TGTGCCAGCTCACCTAATCAGGGAGGGGGGAACACTGAAGCTTTCTTT
abundance: NA; v_gene: TRBV5-1; j_gene: TRBJ2-1; d_gene: NA; CDR3aa: CASSLNLATYNEQFF; CDR3nt: TGCGCCAGCAGCTTGAATCTAGCGACTTACAATGAGCAGTTCTTC
abundance: NA; v_gene: TRBV7-2; j_gene: TRBJ1-1; d_gene: TRBD1; CDR3aa: CASSEGQGAGTEAFF; CDR3nt: TGTGCCAGCAGCGAAGGACAGGGAGCGGGGACTGAAGCTTTCTTT
abundance: NA; v_gene: TRBV6-2/TRBV6-3; j_gene: TRBJ2-5; d_gene: TRBD1; CDR3aa: CASSRGPGTGAEGETQYF; CDR3nt: TGTGCCAGCAGTCGTGGTCCCGGGACAGGGGCGGAGGGAGAGACCCAGTACTTC
abundance: NA; v_gene: TRBV6-5; j_gene: TRBJ2-5; d_gene: TRBD1; CDR3aa: CASSYYGTAQETQYF; CDR3nt: TGTGCCAGCAGTTACTACGGGACAGCACAAGAGACCCAGTACTTC
abundance: NA; v_gene: TRBV27; j_gene: TRBJ2-1; d_gene: NA; CDR3aa: CASSLSLSYNEQFF; CDR3nt: TGTGCCAGCAGTTTATCCCTCTCCTACAATGAGCAGTTCTTC
abundance: NA; v_gene: TRBV18; j_gene: TRBJ1-2; d_gene: TRBD1; CDR3aa: CASSPRTGPGDGYTF; CDR3nt: TGTGCCAGCTCACCACGGACAGGGCCTGGCGATGGCTACACCTTC
abundance: NA; v_gene: TRBV5-7; j_gene: TRBJ1-1; d_gene: TRBD1; CDR3aa: CASRSDGQGDTEAFF; CDR3nt: TGTGCCAGCAGGAGTGACGGACAGGGGGACACTGAAGCTTTCTTT
abundance: once; v_gene: TRBV28; j_gene: TRBJ2-1; d_gene: TRBD1; CDR3aa: CASTNRDSLYNEQFF; CDR3nt: TGTGCCAGCACCAATCGGGACAGTCTGTACAATGAGCAGTTCTTC
abundance: NA; v_gene: TRBV11-2; j_gene: TRBJ2-7; d_gene: NA; CDR3aa: CASSEGAYRHYEQYF; CDR3nt: TGTGCCAGCAGCGAAGGGGCGTATCGACACTACGAGCAGTACTTC
abundance: once; v_gene: TRBV4-1; j_gene: TRBJ2-7; d_gene: TRBD2; CDR3aa: CASSQPTSGKYEQYF; CDR3nt: TGCGCCAGCAGCCAGCCGACTAGCGGGAAGTACGAGCAGTACTTC
abundance: NA; v_gene: TRBV5-1; j_gene: TRBJ1-2; d_gene: TRBD1; CDR3aa: CASGRTGEDGYTF; CDR3nt: TGCGCCAGCGGACGGACAGGGGAGGATGGCTACACCTTC
abundance: NA; v_gene: TRBV18; j_gene: TRBJ2-5; d_gene: NA; CDR3aa: CASSSRQQETQYF; CDR3nt: TGTGCCAGCTCCTCCCGACAGCAAGAGACCCAGTACTTC
abundance: once; v_gene: TRBV5-1; j_gene: TRBJ2-3; d_gene: NA; CDR3aa: CASAPLGAVGDTQYF; CDR3nt: TGCGCCAGCGCCCCCCTGGGGGCGGTGGGAGATACGCAGTATTTT
abundance: few; v_gene: TRBV3-1/TRBV3-2; j_gene: TRBJ1-2; d_gene: NA; CDR3aa: CASSLDSYGYTF; CDR3nt: TGTGCCAGCAGCCTTGATAGTTATGGCTACACCTTC
abundance: NA; v_gene: TRBV6-1; j_gene: TRBJ2-2; d_gene: NA; CDR3aa: CASSHLGANTGELFF; CDR3nt: TGTGCCAGCAGCCACCTAGGCGCGAACACCGGGGAGCTGTTTTTT
abundance: few; v_gene: TRBV10-3; j_gene: TRBJ2-7; d_gene: NA; CDR3aa: CAISDRRVLSYEQYF; CDR3nt: TGTGCCATCAGTGATCGGCGGGTCCTCTCCTACGAGCAGTACTTC
abundance: NA; v_gene: TRBV12-5; j_gene: TRBJ2-1; d_gene: TRBD2; CDR3aa: CASSPLAGGLGNEQFF; CDR3nt: TGTGCTAGCAGCCCACTAGCGGGTGGACTCGGGAATGAGCAGTTCTTC
abundance: NA; v_gene: TRBV18; j_gene: TRBJ1-5; d_gene: NA; CDR3aa: CASSPELDRTGQPQHF; CDR3nt: TGTGCCAGCTCACCCGAACTGGACAGAACGGGGCAGCCCCAGCATTTT
abundance: NA; v_gene: TRBV2; j_gene: TRBJ1-6; d_gene: TRBD1; CDR3aa: CASFSTGGDPPLHF; CDR3nt: TGTGCCAGCTTCTCGACAGGGGGCGATCCACCCCTCCACTTT
abundance: NA; v_gene: TRBV7-9; j_gene: TRBJ2-1; d_gene: TRBD2; CDR3aa: CASSKSGDYNEQFF; CDR3nt: TGTGCCAGCAGCAAAAGCGGGGATTACAATGAGCAGTTCTTC
abundance: NA; v_gene: TRBV28; j_gene: TRBJ1-2; d_gene: NA; CDR3aa: CASLGGAGYTF; CDR3nt: TGTGCCAGCCTTGGAGGGGCCGGCTACACCTTC
abundance: NA; v_gene: TRBV5-4; j_gene: TRBJ2-1; d_gene: NA; CDR3aa: CASSLGIRNSEQFF; CDR3nt: TGTGCCAGCAGCTTGGGGATCAGGAACAGTGAGCAGTTCTTC